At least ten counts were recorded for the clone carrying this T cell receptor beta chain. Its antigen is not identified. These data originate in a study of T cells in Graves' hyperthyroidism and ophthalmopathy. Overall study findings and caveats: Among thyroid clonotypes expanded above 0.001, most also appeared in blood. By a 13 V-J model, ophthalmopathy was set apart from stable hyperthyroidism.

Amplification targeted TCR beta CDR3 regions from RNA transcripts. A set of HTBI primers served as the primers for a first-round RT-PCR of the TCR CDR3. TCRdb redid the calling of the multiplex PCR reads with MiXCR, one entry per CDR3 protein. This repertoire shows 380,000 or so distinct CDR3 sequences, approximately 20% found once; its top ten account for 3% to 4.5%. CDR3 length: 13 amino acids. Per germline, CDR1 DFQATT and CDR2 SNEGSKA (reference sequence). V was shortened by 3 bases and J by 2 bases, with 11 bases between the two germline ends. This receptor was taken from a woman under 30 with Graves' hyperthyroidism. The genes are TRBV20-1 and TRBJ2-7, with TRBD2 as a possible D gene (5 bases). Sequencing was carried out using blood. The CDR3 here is CSARRTGTYEQYF. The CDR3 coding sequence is TGCAGTGCTAGGCGTACGGGGACCTACGAGCAGTACTTC.